This is a list of T cell receptor beta chains from one sample in a study of sequential checkpoint blockade in melanoma. Here immunoSEQ multiplex PCR was the method, and the copy in TCRdb shows in-frame clones only, minus some. The table lists about 17,000 clones, just over 70% of them singletons. This specimen was CD8+ T cells sorted from blood (inferred from file names), taken from a patient given nivolumab and ipilimumab in sequence. Source of these receptors: a human donor with melanoma. CDR3s leave out the opening cysteine and the closing phenylalanine or tryptophan. Each record gives: J gene, V gene, CDR3 protein.

>TRBJ2-2|TRBV6-6
ASSPKGRATGELF
>TRBJ1-5|TRBV19
ASSIAEQLYSNQPQH
>TRBJ2-7|TRBV11-2
ASSTRDRFYEQY
>TRBJ1-5|TRBV2
ASSYSGVQPQH
>TRBJ2-1|TRBV29-1
SVPRRRTLYNEQF
>TRBJ2-1|TRBV7-2
ASRPSGHNEQF
>TRBJ2-7|TRBV10-1
ASSESRSGGSSYEQY
>TRBJ2-7|TRBV15
ATSRGGLVVDEQY
>TRBJ1-2|TRBV4-3
ASSQEVDRFYGYT
>TRBJ1-2|TRBV13
ASSLAGVHYGYT
>TRBJ1-2|TRBV2
ARPAGHNYGYT
>TRBJ1-1|TRBV4-1
ASSQAIKWRGTEAF
>TRBJ2-1|TRBV7-9
ASSPPRTAAEQF
>TRBJ2-1|TRBV2
ASSAEASGFYNEQF
>TRBJ2-7|TRBV5-4
ASSIGSGGEQY
>TRBJ2-2|TRBV11-3
ASSLGPSGTRNTGELF
>TRBJ1-4|TRBV9
ASSAQVRGEDEKLF
>TRBJ2-1|TRBV7-9
ASSFPVRAGGTYNEQF
>TRBJ2-7|TRBV9
ASSVGVTGPYEQY
>TRBJ2-1|TRBV9
ASSVDYGLGYNEQF
>TRBJ2-1|TRBV7-9
ASSSSWTGETNEQF
>TRBJ2-1|TRBV15
ATSRDVWGEGNEQF
>TRBJ2-7|TRBV4-2
ASSSDRARYEQY
>TRBJ2-1|TRBV6-5
ASSYGTLNEQF
>TRBJ2-7|TRBV18
AGSPPERTYEQY